A single sample is the source of the 21 T cell receptor beta chains below, sequenced in a study of PD-1 blockade in classical Hodgkin lymphoma (dated by TCRdb to 2019 to 2021). The time point label on this specimen signifies: cycle 2 day 1 (C2D1) of nivolumab. Every trial patient had relapsed following autologous stem cell transplantation, and prior brentuximab vedotin exposure was what differed among cohorts A, B and C. Receptor amplification or capture employed the immunoSEQ multiplex PCR assay. TCRdb limited this immuneACCESS table to in-frame rearrangements with V and J called. A share of clones is missing; checked studies link under half to unresolved V genes, and the rest is unexplained. Here the sample has about 40,000 clones; roughly 88% occur a single time. The biggest ten clones account for 7% to 8% of the sample. The sequencing here drew on peripheral blood mononuclear cells (PBMCs), taken before the second cycle of nivolumab. The receptor source for this set is a human donor with classical Hodgkin lymphoma.

This chain connects TRBV27 to TRBJ2-7; 9 positions match TRBD2. CDR1 is MNHEY and CDR2 is SMNVEV in the germline V gene (reference sequence). Trimming at V came to 4 bases and at J to 6 bases, leaving 7 bases not matched to a gene. This CDR3 comprises 14 residues. CDR3 nucleotides: TGTGCCAGCAGTTCATCCGGGACTAGCACCGAGCAGTACTTC. It specifies CASSSSGTSTEQYF.

This chain links TRBV30 with TRBJ2-3; 11 bases line up with TRBD2. Trimming removed 3 bases from V and 6 bases from J; junction bases left unmatched: 5. This CDR3 is 14 amino acids long. Germline CDR1 reads GTSNPN; CDR2 reads SVGIG (reference sequence). The CDR3 spells CAWREVAGGDTQYF. The CDR3 coding sequence is TGTGCCTGGAGAGAGGTAGCGGGAGGGGATACGCAGTATTTT.

The chain combines TRBV6-6 with TRBJ2-6; D call uncertain. The ends were cut back, 2 bases at V and 2 bases at J, with 7 bases in the middle. Germline V gene sequence: CDR1 MNHNY, CDR2 SVGAGI (reference sequence). The CDR3 contains 15 residues. The CDR3 nucleotides are TGTGCCAGCAGTTACGGGCTAACTGGGGCCAACGTCCTGACTTTC. This sequence encodes CASSYGLTGANVLTF.

This chain connects TRBV18 to TRBJ1-1; 8 positions agree with TRBD1. This CDR3 spans 16 amino acids. V was clipped by 6 bases and J by 0 bases; unmatched bases: 9. Per germline, CDR1 KGHSH and CDR2 LQKENI. The DNA for the CDR3 is TGTGCCAGCTCTAGGGGACAGGCGGCCATGAACACTGAAGCTTTCTTT. This codes for CASSRGQAAMNTEAFF.

In the case of this clone: Germline and junction disagree at one end, which may indicate a read error. The rearrangement uses TRBV10-3 and TRBJ1-2; D unclear. This CDR3 has 13 amino acids. The V gene's germline CDR1 is ENHRY and CDR2 SYGVKD. CDR3 coding DNA: TGTGCCATCAGTGACCCGACTAAGTATGGCTACACCTTC. It translates to CAISDPTKYGYTF.

The chain carries TRBV14 and TRBJ2-1; TRBD2 aligns across 7 bases. Germline V gene data show CDR1 as SGHDN and CDR2 as FVKESK. The V segment lost 2 bases and the J segment 7 bases; nucleotides outside the gene matches: 11. The CDR3 totals 16 residues. For the CDR3, the DNA is TGTGCCAGCAGCCAACTGAGGGCGGGAGTGTCGAATGAGCAGTTCTTC. Protein product: CASSQLRAGVSNEQFF.

This clone was detected a few times. The chain joins TRBV19 to TRBJ1-1; D might be TRBD1 (5 bases). The CDR3 is made up of 14 amino acids. Germline V gene lookup returns CDR1 LNHDA and CDR2 SQIVND (reference sequence). V shed 1 base and J shed 5 bases, with 11 bases lying between them. The CDR3 DNA reads as TGTGCCAGTAGTATAGTAGGGGCCGTGACTGAAGCTTTCTTT. Its protein product is CASSIVGAVTEAFF. Filled out from reference TRBV19 and TRBJ1-1, the complete variable domain reads DGGITQSPKYLFRKEGQNVTLSCEQNLNHDAMYWYRQDPGQGLRLIYYSQIVNDFQKGDIAEGYSVSREKKESFPLTVTSAQKNPTAFYLCASSIVGAVTEAFFGQGTRLTVV.

A single count supports this clone. V usage is TRBV19 and J usage is TRBJ2-1, with 8 bases that match TRBD1. From germline, CDR1 is LNHDA and CDR2 SQIVND (reference sequence). The V gene end was trimmed by 0 bases and the J gene end by 7 bases; junction bases not matched to a gene: 11. The CDR3 has 17 amino acids. The chain's CDR3 is CASSIEGPGGVRNEQFF. The CDR3 DNA reads as TGTGCCAGTAGTATAGAAGGGCCAGGGGGCGTGAGGAATGAGCAGTTCTTC.

The chain joins TRBV5-1 to TRBJ2-2, with a possible D match to TRBD2 (5 bases). The CDR3 sequence is 14 residues long. The germline V gene has CDR1 SGHRS and CDR2 YFSETQ. The V end was cut by 1 base, the J end by 4 bases, with 8 bases between. Here the CDR3 DNA reads TGCGCCAGCAGCTTGTACCGGGGCACCGGGGAGCTGTTTTTT. Amino acids: CASSLYRGTGELFF.

This clone was seen once. For the CDR3, the DNA is TGCGCCAGCAGCTTGGAGGCGGGAGTGGGCCACGAGCAGTACTTC. The encoded protein is CASSLEAGVGHEQYF. The chain recombines TRBV5-1 with TRBJ2-7, with 7 positions matching TRBD2. V lost 0 bases to trimming and J lost 5 bases; unmatched junction nucleotides: 8. The CDR3 runs 15 residues. The germline V gene has CDR1 SGHRS and CDR2 YFSETQ.

The chain couples TRBV5-4 to TRBJ1-4, with D tentatively TRBD1 (5 bases). The V gene lost 4 bases and the J gene lost 8 bases, with 15 bases spanning the gap. The CDR3 spans 14 residues. Germline V gene data show CDR1 as SGHNT and CDR2 as YYREEE (reference sequence). CDR3 bases: TGTGCCAGCAGCCGCGGGGGTGAGGGAGAAAAACTGTTTTTT. Residues: CASSRGGEGEKLFF.

The chain uses TRBV28 and TRBJ1-2; D possibly corresponds to TRBD1 (6 bases). This CDR3 comprises 18 residues. V lost 4 bases and J 4 bases, leaving 25 bases between the germline ends. Per the germline V gene, CDR1 is MDHEN and CDR2 is SYDVKM. CDR3 coding DNA: TGTGCCAGCAGTTCGATCACCGCACCGGGACAAAACATCTATGGCTACACCTTC. Protein product: CASSSITAPGQNIYGYTF.

The chain joins TRBV23-1 to TRBJ2-5; D may be TRBD1 (6 bases). TRBV23-1 qualifies as an ORF whose function is uncertain. Trimming removed 2 bases at V and 5 bases at J, with 21 bases between. The CDR3 covers 17 residues. The CDR3 DNA is TGCGCCAGCAGTCAAGTTTCAGGGGACACAGTTGCGGAGACCCAGTACTTC. Translated: CASSQVSGDTVAETQYF.

This rearrangement joins TRBV5-1 to TRBJ2-7; the D call may be TRBD1 or TRBD2 (5 bases each). This CDR3 is built from 12 residues. Germline assignment: CDR1 SGHRS and CDR2 YFSETQ. V was pared by 6 bases and J by 4 bases, with 11 bases between. The CDR3 DNA reads TGCGCCAGCAAACGGGACGTTTACGAGCAGTACTTC. As protein: CASKRDVYEQYF.

This chain links TRBV9 with TRBJ2-2; D unclear. The germline gives CDR1 SGDLS, CDR2 YYNGEE. The CDR3 is 15 amino acids. Trimming took 5 bases from V and 3 from J, leaving 14 bases between them. The CDR3: CASSYEPRDTGELFF. The CDR3 DNA reads TGTGCCAGCAGTTATGAACCTCGCGACACCGGGGAGCTGTTTTTT.

In DNA, the CDR3 is TGTGCTAGTGGCCTAGGGAGCTCTGGGGCCAACGTCCTGACTTTC. Amino acids: CASGLGSSGANVLTF. This chain uses TRBV12-5 with TRBJ2-6; D is possibly TRBD2 (5 bases). Deletions cut 6 bases from V and 0 bases from J, with 9 bases between. CDR1 is LGHNT, CDR2 FRNRAP, per germline. CDR3 length equals 15 residues.

This clone was seen just once. This chain uses TRBV7-9 with TRBJ2-7; TRBD2 matches at 9 bases. CDR1 SEHNR and CDR2 FQNEAQ come from the germline V gene (reference sequence). The CDR3 length is 18 residues. J was trimmed by 3 bases and V by 2 bases; bases with no gene match: 14. This CDR3 is CASSLSNKASGTDYEQYF. The CDR3 nucleotides read TGTGCCAGCAGCTTATCGAATAAGGCTAGCGGGACAGACTACGAGCAGTACTTC.

This chain links TRBV4-1 with TRBJ2-5; TRBD2 agrees at 14 bases. Trimming took 6 bases from V and 4 from J; bases not matched to a gene: 7. CDR3 length equals 16 residues. Germline values: CDR1 MGHRA, CDR2 YSYEKL. This CDR3 reads CASRHLGLAGAETQYF. The CDR3 region has the DNA TGCGCCAGCAGGCATTTGGGACTAGCGGGAGCAGAGACCCAGTACTTC.

This chain links TRBV21-1 with TRBJ2-1. TRBV21-1 is deemed a pseudogene. The CDR3 loop spans 19 amino acids. The CDR3 here is CASSKEGVIGLDSYNEQFF. CDR3 DNA: TGTGCCAGCAGCAAAGAAGGGGTCATAGGACTGGACTCCTACAATGAGCAGTTCTTC.

This sequence joins TRBV6-1 and TRBJ1-3; perhaps TRBD1 as D (5 bases). V dropped 6 bases and J dropped 2 bases, with 11 bases sitting between them. This CDR3 comprises 14 residues. Germline lookup yields CDR1 MNHNS and CDR2 SASEGT. The DNA of the CDR3 is TGTGCCAGCAGCGACGCGGGGGCTGGAAACACCATATATTTT. This sequence encodes CASSDAGAGNTIYF.

The rearrangement uses TRBV27 and TRBJ1-5, with D unresolved. Deletions cut 1 base from V and 1 base from J, with 17 bases between. The CDR3 sequence is 18 residues long. Germline CDR1 MNHEY, CDR2 SMNVEV (reference sequence). CDR3 region: CASSLFGFEAGSNQPQHF. The CDR3 DNA reads TGTGCCAGCAGTTTATTCGGTTTTGAGGCGGGCAGCAATCAGCCCCAGCATTTT.